The 10 T cell receptor beta chains reported below all come from one sample, sequenced in a study of somatic mutations in cytotoxic T cells in rheumatoid arthritis. Generated by immunoSEQ multiplex PCR, the TCRdb table keeps only in-frame clones and is missing some. The sample lists roughly 11,000 clones; 65% to 80% were seen once. Sequencing was performed on CD8+ T cells sorted from blood. These receptors came from an adult with rheumatoid arthritis.

The chain uses TRBV7-8 and TRBJ2-7, with D unclear. The germline V gene encodes CDR1 SGHVS and CDR2 FQNEAQ. This CDR3 is built from 17 residues. Trimming took off 5 bases at V and 1 base at J, with 21 bases between the two ends. The CDR3 DNA sequence: TGTGCCAGCAGCGAAGCCCCCCTGGGCTTACCGTCCTACGAGCAGTACTTC. Protein product: CASSEAPLGLPSYEQYF.

In this sample, this clone turned up a few times. J is TRBJ1-3 and V is TRBV13, with D possibly matching TRBD1 (6 bases). Trimming stripped 2 bases from V and 4 bases from J, with 12 bases between. Germline values: CDR1 PRHDT, CDR2 FYEKMQ (reference sequence). The CDR3 is made up of 15 amino acids. This CDR3 reads CASSLSDSPGNTIYF. The CDR3 region has the DNA TGTGCCAGCAGCTTATCGGACAGCCCGGGAAACACCATATATTTT. The whole variable domain, filled in from reference TRBV13 and TRBJ1-3, reads AAGVIQSPRHLIKEKRETATLKCYPIPRHDTVYWYQQGPGQDPQFLISFYEKMQSDKGSIPDRFSAQQFSDYHSELNMSSLELGDSALYFCASSLSDSPGNTIYFGEGSWLTVV.

The chain links TRBV27 to TRBJ1-1; no clear D gene. CDR3 length equals 13 residues. Germline lookup yields CDR1 MNHEY and CDR2 SMNVEV (reference sequence). Trimming cost V 3 bases and J 2 bases, with 7 bases left between them. The CDR3 DNA sequence: TGTGCCAGCAGTTTTGAAAGTAACACTGAAGCTTTCTTT. It encodes CASSFESNTEAFF.

There are a few counts of this clone. This rearrangement joins TRBV29-1 to TRBJ1-1; unclear D gene. CDR1 SQVTM and CDR2 ANQGSEA come from the germline V gene. The CDR3 consists of 11 residues. V gave up 1 base and J gave up 4 bases, with 4 bases separating them. The CDR3 region has the DNA TGCAGCGTTGAAGCAGTCACTGAAGCTTTCTTT. Protein product: CSVEAVTEAFF. The full variable domain, with the rest looked up from reference TRBV29-1 and TRBJ1-1, is SAVISQKPSRDICQRGTSLTIQCQVDSQVTMMFWYRQQPGQSLTLIATANQGSEATYESGFVIDKFPISRPNLTFSTLTVSNMSPEDSSIYLCSVEAVTEAFFGQGTRLTVV.

This clone has only one observation. The CDR3 is CASSIDIAGGLENIQYF. The DNA of the CDR3 is TGTGCCAGTAGTATAGACATAGCGGGGGGTCTCGAAAACATTCAGTACTTC. The chain uses TRBV19 and TRBJ2-4; 10 bases fit TRBD2. Germline CDR1 reads LNHDA; CDR2 reads SQIVND (reference sequence). The CDR3 length is 17 residues. J gave up 5 bases and V 0 bases, and 7 bases lay outside the gene matches.

In its sample, this clone was seen a few times. This chain links TRBV12-1 with TRBJ1-5; the table gives TRBD1 as D, unverified against the DNA. TRBV12-1 is a recognized pseudogene. This CDR3 contains 15 residues. CDR3: CASSLGPGGSQPQHF. CDR3 in DNA: TGTGCCAGCAGCTTGGGGCCAGGGGGCTCTCAGCCCCAGCATTTT.

This clone was seen more than once but under ten times. V is TRBV27 and J is TRBJ2-5; 9 nucleotides match TRBD1. This CDR3 has 14 amino acids. CDR1 is MNHEY, CDR2 SMNVEV, per germline (reference sequence). V was pared by 3 bases and J by 5 bases, with 4 bases of the junction left unmatched. CDR3 in DNA: TGTGCCAGCAGTTTGGGGGGGACAGGGGAGACCCAGTACTTC. Translation: CASSLGGTGETQYF.

The rearrangement uses TRBV7-3 and TRBJ1-5; D remains unclear. V lost 2 bases and J lost 4, with 9 bases in between. In germline, CDR1 is SGHTA, CDR2 FQGTGA. This CDR3 contains 14 residues. This chain's CDR3 is CASSLFPGNQPQHF. As DNA, the CDR3 is TGTGCCAGCAGCTTATTCCCCGGGAATCAGCCCCAGCATTTT. Variable domain in full (rest from reference TRBV7-3 and TRBJ1-5): GAGVSQTPSNKVTEKGKYVELRCDPISGHTALYWYRQSLGQGPEFLIYFQGTGAADDSGLPNDRFFAVRPEGSVSTLKIQRTERGDSAVYLCASSLFPGNQPQHFGDGTRLSIL.

This clone has a single count. This chain connects TRBV7-9 to TRBJ1-1; D remains unclear. V lost 8 bases to trimming and J lost 5 bases, with 15 bases between them. This CDR3 has 13 residues. In germline, CDR1 is SEHNR, CDR2 FQNEAQ (reference sequence). CDR3 coding DNA: TGTGCCAGCCCCCCCGAGTCCGGGACTGAAGCTTTCTTT. It codes for CASPPESGTEAFF.

V usage is TRBV27 and J usage is TRBJ2-7; no definite D call. The CDR3 length is 14 residues. Germline V gene data show CDR1 as MNHEY and CDR2 as SMNVEV (reference sequence). V lost 3 bases to trimming and J lost 2 bases, with 11 bases between them. The CDR3 reads CASSFGPPPYEQYF. For the CDR3, the DNA is TGTGCCAGCAGTTTCGGCCCACCCCCCTACGAGCAGTACTTC.